Here is one T cell receptor beta chain with its context. What it binds is unknown. This sample is drawn from a study of T cell repertoires in cytomegalovirus infection. Germline V lookup: CDR1 DFQATT, CDR2 SNEGSKA (reference sequence). This CDR3 contains 15 residues. Trimming shortened V by 5 bases and J by 9 bases, and 25 bases separated the two germline ends. Study outcomes and limitations: Cumulative public TCR beta family frequency identified carriers of CMV plus the relevant HLA.

TCRdb re-called the reads with MiXCR, one entry per CDR3 protein. The data show around 120,000 distinct CDR3 sequences, approximately 24% seen once. The source of this sequence is a human donor in good health (CMV status not recorded). Some clones in this sample may be carry-over from other donors' samples. Sequencing was carried out using PBMCs, sequenced either directly or after in vitro stimulation (not recorded which). This sequence joins TRBV20-1 and TRBJ1-1; possible D gene TRBD1, 5 bases. The CDR3 DNA follows: TGCAGTGCTGACCATGGGGGTACTATGGGGAAAAAAGCTTTCTTT. Translating it yields CSADHGGTMGKKAFF.